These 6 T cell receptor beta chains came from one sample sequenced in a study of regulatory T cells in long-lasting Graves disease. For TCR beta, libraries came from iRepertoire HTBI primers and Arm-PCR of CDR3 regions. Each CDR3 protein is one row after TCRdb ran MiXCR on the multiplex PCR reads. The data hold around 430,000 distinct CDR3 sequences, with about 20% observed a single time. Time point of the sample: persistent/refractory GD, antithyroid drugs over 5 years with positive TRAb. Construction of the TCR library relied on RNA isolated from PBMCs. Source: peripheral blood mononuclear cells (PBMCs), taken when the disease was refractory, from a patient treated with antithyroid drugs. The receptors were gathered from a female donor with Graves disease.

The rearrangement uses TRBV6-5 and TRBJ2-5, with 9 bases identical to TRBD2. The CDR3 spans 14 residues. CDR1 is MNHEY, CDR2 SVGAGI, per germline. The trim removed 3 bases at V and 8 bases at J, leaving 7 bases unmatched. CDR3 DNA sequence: TGTGCCAGCAGTTATTCGCGGGGGGGCCTTACCCAGTACTTC. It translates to CASSYSRGGLTQYF.

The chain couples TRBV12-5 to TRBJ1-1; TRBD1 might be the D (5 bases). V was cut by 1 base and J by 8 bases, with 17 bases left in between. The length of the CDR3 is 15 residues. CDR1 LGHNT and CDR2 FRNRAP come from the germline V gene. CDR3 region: CASGLGREVGGEAFF. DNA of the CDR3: TGTGCTAGTGGTTTGGGCAGGGAGGTAGGTGGGGAAGCTTTCTTT.

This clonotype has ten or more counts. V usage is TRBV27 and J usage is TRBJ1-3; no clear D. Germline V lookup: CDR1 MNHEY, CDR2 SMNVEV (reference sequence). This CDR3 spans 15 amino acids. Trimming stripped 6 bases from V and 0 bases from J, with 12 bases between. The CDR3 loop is CASSSQWVSGNTIYF. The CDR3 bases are TGTGCCAGCAGCTCTCAGTGGGTCTCTGGAAACACCATATATTTT.

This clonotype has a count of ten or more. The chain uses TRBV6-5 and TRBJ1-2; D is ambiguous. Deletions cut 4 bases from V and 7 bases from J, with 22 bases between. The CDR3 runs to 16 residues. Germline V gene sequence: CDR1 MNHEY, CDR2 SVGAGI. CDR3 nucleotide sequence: TGTGCCAGCAGTTCGTTGAGCTCCCAGGCTGACCGTGGCTACACCTTC. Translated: CASSSLSSQADRGYTF.

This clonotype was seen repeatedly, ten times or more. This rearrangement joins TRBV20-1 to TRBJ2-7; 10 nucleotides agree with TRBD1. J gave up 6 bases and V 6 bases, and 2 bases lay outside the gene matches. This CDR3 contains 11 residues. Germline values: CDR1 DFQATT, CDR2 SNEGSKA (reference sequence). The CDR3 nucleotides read TGCAGTGCCGACAGGGGGCTCGAGCAGTACTTC. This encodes CSADRGLEQYF.

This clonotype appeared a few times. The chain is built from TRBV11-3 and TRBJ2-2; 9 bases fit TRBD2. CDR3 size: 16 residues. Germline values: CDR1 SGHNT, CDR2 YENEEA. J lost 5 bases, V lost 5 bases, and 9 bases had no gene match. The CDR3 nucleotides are TGTGCCAGCAGCCCCAAAAGCGGGAGGTTAACCGGGGAGCTGTTTTTT. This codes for CASSPKSGRLTGELFF.